This note documents a single T cell receptor (beta chain) sequence. This clone has a single count. The clone's antigen remains unknown. The record has no base qualities; no much larger clone is one base away. This specimen comes from a study of blood T cell repertoires in COVID-19 (dated by TCRdb to the early 2020s). For the wider study: Samples covering the acute and convalescent phases of COVID-19 were provided by collaborators in the United States, Italy and Spain. The material from the prospective study consisted of cDNA or gDNA derived from T cells, B-cell-depleted T cells, or PBMCs. Subjects who had been exposed to COVID-19, were actively infected with it, or had recovered from it provided the deeply sampled blood TCRbeta repertoires that made up the dataset. The repertoires were released in a freely available public database intended as a resource for research on the immune response to SARS-CoV-2. Samples were obtained from the ongoing ImmuneRACE study (first 160 participants) and from about 1,300 subjects provided by 6 global collaborators. Nearly every sample came with metadata listing a de-identified subject ID, COVID-19 status, age in years and sex. Where available, HLA class I and class II types were taken from metadata supplied by the sample provider and were not determined by assay-based typing.

V lost 4 bases and J lost 4 bases; the stretch between them is 14 bases long. From a lookup of the germline V gene, CDR1 and CDR2 are MNHEY and SVGEGT. Reading from cysteine to phenylalanine, the CDR3 counts 14 amino acids. The DNA shown is the 42-base CDR3, in frame from base 1. The collaborating institutions used their own protocols to collect whole blood in K2EDTA tubes. For TCRbeta analysis, collaborator samples were shipped as frozen whole blood, as isolated PBMCs, or as DNA extracted from either sample type. Broader findings and caveats from the paper: Clinical and demographic metadata were provided uncurated, with the amount varying by source and participant.

TCRbeta CDR3 regions were amplified from genomic DNA by means of the immunoSEQ Assay, a bias-controlled multiplex PCR. From the authors' description of their analysis: Within the assay, amplification of reference gene primers was used to estimate how many nucleated cells each sample contained. To quantify the absolute abundance of each unique TCRbeta CDR3 rearrangement, sequence reads were collapsed and filtered. For each sample, productive Simpson clonality was calculated as the square root of Simpson's diversity index over productive rearrangements. Not all clones reach the TCRdb copy of this immuneACCESS table, which keeps in-frame sequences only. Checked studies attribute under half of the gap to unresolved V genes and leave the rest unexplained. That table gives V, J and clone size, and the DNA gave D and trimming. In this sample the table shows 25,000 to 30,000 clones, roughly nine tenths of which occur a single time. Roughly 9.8% of the sample rests with the top ten.

The sequence was obtained from a human donor in a cohort sampled during active COVID-19. Here the chain combines TRBV6-2 or TRBV6-3 and TRBJ2-7, with the D gene not confidently named. Sequenced: peripheral blood. CDR3 sequence: CASSFDSAVYEQYF. The DNA reads TGTGCCAGCAGTTTCGACTCAGCCGTATACGAGCAGTACTTC.